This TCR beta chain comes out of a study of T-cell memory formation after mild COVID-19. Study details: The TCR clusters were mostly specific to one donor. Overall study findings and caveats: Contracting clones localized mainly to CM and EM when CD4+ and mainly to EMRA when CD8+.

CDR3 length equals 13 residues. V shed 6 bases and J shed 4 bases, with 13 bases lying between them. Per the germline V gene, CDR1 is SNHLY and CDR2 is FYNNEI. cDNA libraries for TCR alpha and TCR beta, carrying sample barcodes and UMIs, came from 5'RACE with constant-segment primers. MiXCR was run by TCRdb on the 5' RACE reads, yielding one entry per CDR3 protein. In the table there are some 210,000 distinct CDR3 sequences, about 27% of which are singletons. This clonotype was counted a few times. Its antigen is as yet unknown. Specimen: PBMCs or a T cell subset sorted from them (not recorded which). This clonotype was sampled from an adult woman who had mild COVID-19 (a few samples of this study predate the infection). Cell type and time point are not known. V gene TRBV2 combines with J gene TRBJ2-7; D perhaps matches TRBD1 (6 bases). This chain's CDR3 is CASSTTGQYEQYF. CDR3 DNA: TGTGCCAGCAGCACAACCGGACAGTACGAGCAGTACTTC. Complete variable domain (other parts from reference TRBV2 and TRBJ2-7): EPEVTQTPSHQVTQMGQEVILRCVPISNHLYFYWYRQILGQKVEFLVSFYNNEISEKSEIFDDQFSVERPDGSNFTLKIRSTKLEDSAMYFCASSTTGQYEQYFGPGTRLTVT.